This entry is about one T cell receptor beta chain. This clonotype came up many times. Its antigen is not yet known. It has no much larger one-base neighbor in the sample; base qualities were not kept. These data originate in a study of neurological immune-mediated disorders (dated by TCRdb to the late 2010s). The study in broad terms: Peripheral blood TCR-beta repertoires from HTLV-I-associated myelopathy (HAM/TSP) patients, multiple sclerosis patients and healthy controls were compared by UMI-based sequencing. The cohort comprised 68 subjects: approximately 15 HAM/TSP patients, approximately 34 multiple sclerosis patients and about 20 healthy controls. Longitudinal samples, technical triplicates and paired sorted CD4+ and CD8+ T-cell subsets, alongside PBMC samples, were included among the approximately 110 TCR-beta libraries. Technical triplicate libraries were sequenced so that the variability in frequency of each individual clone could be precisely calculated.

What the authors observed across the whole study: No identical CDR3 amino acid sequences were shared among expanded clones across subjects, suggesting private TCR-beta repertoires in all groups. The highest TCR clonal expansion was observed in HAM/TSP patients, whereas the lowest was observed in MS patients, even when compared with healthy controls.

The time point label on this specimen signifies: technical triplicate 1. Libraries from unsorted PBMCs were made from 2 million PBMCs kept in RNAlater at -80 degrees C until RNA extraction. Peripheral blood was subjected to Ficoll-Hypaque density gradient centrifugation to isolate PBMCs, which were then cryopreserved in liquid nitrogen. cDNA was synthesized by template-switch 5'RACE using a primer carrying a 10-nucleotide random unique molecular identifier by which each TCR transcript was tagged. Each sequencing run produced over 160 million TCR-beta sequences covering 15-18 subjects. The RNeasy kit was used for extraction of total RNA. TCR-beta VDJ regions were amplified with primers for the TCR constant region and the 5'RACE anchor, using the KAPA Real-time Library Amplification kit. Sample indexes and Illumina adaptors were added in a first PCR, and a second PCR then increased library yield. The roughly 650 bp TCR product was size-selected on a 2% E-gel SizeSelection system after Ampure bead purification. Before pooling, libraries had their quality checked on a Bioanalyzer, their concentration measured with Qubit, and their quantity determined with the Kapa Library Quantification kit. An Illumina HiSeq 2500 sequenced the libraries paired-end 2 x 150 bp. To increase sequence diversity, about 25-31% phiX was spiked into each library pool. On the study's bioinformatics: Quality-filtered reads were processed with the UMI-based MiGEC pipeline, which removed over 75% of raw TCR sequences during error correction. VDJ genes were aligned to IMGT germline references, and clonotypes were defined by unique CDR3 amino acid sequence plus V-J genes. Clonal expansion, Shannon diversity and CDR3 relatedness (CalcPairwiseDistances, ClusterSamples) were evaluated with VDJtools, and phylogenetic trees were built with CLCbio workbench. Expanded clones were defined as having at least 8 unique UMIs, based on coefficient-of-variation modelling across technical triplicates. TCRdb reanalyzed the raw reads on its own, using fastp at Q25 for trimming and MiXCR for clone calling, and kept in-frame beta chains. Rows merge per CDR3 protein into single entries with the most common DNA and genes. None of the V and J calls come from the authors' own analysis; TCRdb made them. The sample table lists 30,000 to 40,000 distinct CDR3 sequences, approximately 10% of them with a count of one. Of the sample, approximately 4% falls within the top ten clones.

V drops 4 bases and J drops 1 base, leaving 14 bases in between. Including the terminal cysteine and phenylalanine, the CDR3 comprises 15 residues. Here the CDR3 DNA is all that survives: 45 bases in frame from base 1. As encoded in the germline V gene, CDR1 is SGDLS while CDR2 is YYNGEE. The V gene is TRBV9 and the J gene is TRBJ1-1, with a weak D call of TRBD1 (5 bases match). The sequence was obtained from a man between 60 and 70 years old with HTLV-1-associated myelopathy (HAM/TSP). Sequenced input: PBMCs. Here is the DNA: TGTGCCAGCAGCCTTGGAGGGGAATCGAACACTGAAGCTTTCTTT. Its coded protein is CASSLGGESNTEAFF.